This T cell receptor beta chain was recovered during a study of metastatic and nonmetastatic thyroid tumors. None of the patients had undergone any treatment ahead of thyroid surgery. This clone has a count of ten or more. In the authors' workflow: To classify distant metastasis in papillary thyroid cancer, a model was built from CDR3 differences across clinicopathological groups. TCRdb re-called the PCR reads via MiXCR. The V and J calls shown here were made by TCRdb, not taken from the authors' results. The sample has about 70,000 clones; around 18% are singletons. The CDR3 runs to 13 residues. The germline V gene has CDR1 SGHVS and CDR2 FNYEAQ. The ends were cut back, 4 bases at V and 0 bases at J, with 6 bases in the middle.

The chain joins TRBV7-6 to TRBJ1-2; tentative D call: TRBD1 (5 bases). Input material: blood. This receptor was taken from a female donor with papillary thyroid cancer or a benign thyroid nodule (not recorded which). Some clones in this sample may be carry-over from other donors' samples. The CDR3 spells CASSSGPNYGYTF. The CDR3 DNA sequence: TGTGCCAGCAGCTCGGGACCTAACTATGGCTACACCTTC.